Listed below are T cell receptor beta chains from one sample, sequenced in a study of cytomegalovirus exposure and HLA in healthy donors. Generated by immunoSEQ multiplex PCR, the TCRdb table keeps only in-frame clones and is missing some. The data contain about 150,000 clones, roughly 88% of them seen just once; the ten biggest clones take up 0.51%. Sequencing used PBMCs. These receptor sequences come from a woman aged 40 to 50 in good health and CMV-seronegative. Each CDR3 is given with its conserved first and last residue. Each record gives: clone size, V gene, D gene, J gene, CDR3 protein, CDR3 DNA. D genes are given only for firm matches. Part of the rows lack a size; the others show once, few, many or a class for expanded clones.

clone_size: -; v_call: TRBV28; d_call: TRBD1; j_call: TRBJ2-5; cdr3_aa: CASSPGQKETQYF; cdr3_nt: TGTGCCAGCAGCCCGGGACAGAAAGAGACCCAGTACTTC
clone_size: -; v_call: TRBV5-1; d_call: TRBD1; j_call: TRBJ2-1; cdr3_aa: CASSLWDRTDNEQFF; cdr3_nt: TGCGCCAGCAGCCTTTGGGACAGGACCGACAATGAGCAGTTCTTC
clone_size: -; v_call: TRBV7-9; d_call: -; j_call: TRBJ2-5; cdr3_aa: CASSSLPQETQYF; cdr3_nt: TGTGCCAGCAGCTCCCTCCCCCAAGAGACCCAGTACTTC
clone_size: -; v_call: TRBV2; d_call: TRBD1; j_call: TRBJ1-5; cdr3_aa: CASSGTGAVQPQHF; cdr3_nt: TGTGCCAGCAGTGGGACAGGGGCGGTGCAGCCCCAGCATTTT
clone_size: -; v_call: TRBV11-2; d_call: TRBD1; j_call: TRBJ2-1; cdr3_aa: CASSFNRGSYNEQFF; cdr3_nt: TGTGCCAGCAGCTTCAACAGGGGGTCGTACAATGAGCAGTTCTTC
clone_size: once; v_call: TRBV13; d_call: TRBD2; j_call: TRBJ2-7; cdr3_aa: CASSASGTSSYEQYF; cdr3_nt: TGTGCCAGCAGCGCCTCCGGGACTAGTTCCTACGAGCAGTACTTC
clone_size: -; v_call: TRBV10-3; d_call: TRBD1; j_call: TRBJ1-4; cdr3_aa: CAIRPTGGSEKLFF; cdr3_nt: TGTGCCATCAGGCCTACAGGGGGTAGTGAAAAACTGTTTTTT
clone_size: -; v_call: TRBV5-1; d_call: TRBD1; j_call: TRBJ1-2; cdr3_aa: CASSLGQGLNYGYTF; cdr3_nt: TGCGCCAGCAGCCTTGGACAGGGGCTAAACTATGGCTACACCTTC
clone_size: -; v_call: TRBV19; d_call: -; j_call: TRBJ2-1; cdr3_aa: CASSMNVGGAPRYNEQFF; cdr3_nt: TGTGCCAGTAGTATGAATGTAGGGGGGGCCCCGAGATACAATGAGCAGTTCTTC
clone_size: -; v_call: TRBV30; d_call: TRBD1; j_call: TRBJ2-7; cdr3_aa: CAGTGASSYEQYF; cdr3_nt: TGTGCCGGGACAGGGGCCAGCTCCTACGAGCAGTACTTC
clone_size: -; v_call: TRBV28; d_call: TRBD2; j_call: TRBJ2-5; cdr3_aa: CASRQAGVVETQYF; cdr3_nt: TGTGCCAGCAGACAAGCGGGAGTCGTAGAGACCCAGTACTTC
clone_size: -; v_call: TRBV10-3; d_call: TRBD2; j_call: TRBJ2-3; cdr3_aa: CAIGGGSTDTQYF; cdr3_nt: TGTGCCATCGGGGGGGGTAGCACAGATACGCAGTATTTT
clone_size: -; v_call: TRBV9; d_call: -; j_call: TRBJ2-7; cdr3_aa: CASSPVTGAAIWSEQYF; cdr3_nt: TGTGCCAGCAGCCCCGTCACGGGAGCGGCAATATGGAGCGAGCAGTACTTC
clone_size: -; v_call: TRBV19; d_call: -; j_call: TRBJ1-5; cdr3_aa: CASSIVGGGRQPQHF; cdr3_nt: TGTGCCAGTAGTATAGTAGGGGGGGGGCGACAGCCCCAGCATTTT
clone_size: -; v_call: TRBV2; d_call: -; j_call: TRBJ1-5; cdr3_aa: CASSGEPSGPQHF; cdr3_nt: TGTGCCAGCAGTGGGGAGCCCTCGGGGCCCCAGCATTTT
clone_size: once; v_call: TRBV2; d_call: -; j_call: TRBJ1-6; cdr3_aa: CASSVGLINSPLHF; cdr3_nt: TGTGCCAGCAGTGTGGGACTTATTAATTCACCCCTCCACTTT
clone_size: -; v_call: TRBV5-5; d_call: -; j_call: TRBJ2-1; cdr3_aa: CASSLAGGNEQFF; cdr3_nt: TGTGCCAGCAGCTTGGCCGGGGGAAATGAGCAGTTCTTC
clone_size: once; v_call: TRBV6-5; d_call: -; j_call: TRBJ2-7; cdr3_aa: CASHWESYEQYF; cdr3_nt: TGTGCCAGTCACTGGGAGTCCTACGAGCAGTACTTC
clone_size: -; v_call: TRBV9; d_call: -; j_call: TRBJ2-3; cdr3_aa: CASSVFLTDTQYF; cdr3_nt: TGTGCCAGCAGCGTATTTCTCACAGATACGCAGTATTTT
clone_size: -; v_call: TRBV28; d_call: TRBD2; j_call: TRBJ2-7; cdr3_aa: CASSAPGLASYEQYF; cdr3_nt: TGTGCCAGCAGCGCCCCGGGACTAGCGTCTTACGAGCAGTACTTC
clone_size: -; v_call: TRBV21-1; d_call: -; j_call: TRBJ1-2; cdr3_aa: CASSKRVSYTF; cdr3_nt: TGTGCCAGCAGCAAACGGGTTAGCTACACCTTC
clone_size: once; v_call: TRBV2; d_call: TRBD1; j_call: TRBJ2-3; cdr3_aa: CASRTRTGGTDTQYF; cdr3_nt: TGTGCCAGCAGGACCCGGACAGGAGGCACAGATACGCAGTATTTT
clone_size: -; v_call: TRBV5-5; d_call: TRBD1; j_call: TRBJ1-3; cdr3_aa: CASSLYGTGIGNTIYF; cdr3_nt: TGTGCCAGCAGCTTGTACGGGACAGGGATCGGAAACACCATATATTTT
clone_size: -; v_call: TRBV28; d_call: TRBD1; j_call: TRBJ2-1; cdr3_aa: CASRERTGMGVYEQFF; cdr3_nt: TGTGCCAGCAGGGAAAGGACAGGGATGGGGGTTTATGAGCAGTTCTTC
clone_size: -; v_call: TRBV9; d_call: -; j_call: TRBJ2-1; cdr3_aa: CASSEGTYSYNEQFF; cdr3_nt: TGTGCCAGCAGCGAAGGGACTTACTCCTACAATGAGCAGTTCTTC
clone_size: -; v_call: TRBV30; d_call: -; j_call: TRBJ1-1; cdr3_aa: CAWSWRAYEAFF; cdr3_nt: TGTGCCTGGAGTTGGAGAGCATATGAAGCTTTCTTT
clone_size: -; v_call: TRBV21-1; d_call: -; j_call: TRBJ1-5; cdr3_aa: CASSPWAKKDQPQHF; cdr3_nt: TGTGCCAGCAGCCCCTGGGCCAAAAAGGATCAGCCCCAGCATTTT
clone_size: -; v_call: TRBV27; d_call: TRBD2; j_call: TRBJ2-1; cdr3_aa: CASTYTGTSLNEQFF; cdr3_nt: TGTGCCAGCACCTATACCGGGACTAGCCTCAATGAGCAGTTCTTC
clone_size: -; v_call: TRBV5-1; d_call: -; j_call: TRBJ2-7; cdr3_aa: CASSLEAGSYEQYF; cdr3_nt: TGCGCCAGCAGCTTGGAGGCAGGGTCCTACGAGCAGTACTTC
clone_size: once; v_call: TRBV27; d_call: TRBD2; j_call: TRBJ2-1; cdr3_aa: CASSTSQRERSDEQFF; cdr3_nt: TGTGCCAGCAGTACCTCCCAGCGGGAGAGGAGCGATGAGCAGTTCTTC
clone_size: -; v_call: TRBV2; d_call: -; j_call: TRBJ2-3; cdr3_aa: CASRARGLSNTQYF; cdr3_nt: TGTGCCAGCAGGGCCCGGGGTTTGAGTAATACGCAGTATTTT
clone_size: -; v_call: TRBV5-1; d_call: -; j_call: TRBJ1-2; cdr3_aa: CASSLGQENYGYTF; cdr3_nt: TGCGCCAGCAGCTTGGGGCAGGAAAACTATGGCTACACCTTC
clone_size: -; v_call: TRBV27; d_call: -; j_call: TRBJ1-6; cdr3_aa: CASSPLSDYNSPLHF; cdr3_nt: TGTGCCAGCAGTCCCCTCAGTGATTATAATTCACCCCTCCACTTT
clone_size: -; v_call: TRBV5-5; d_call: -; j_call: TRBJ2-7; cdr3_aa: CASSQETSLQYF; cdr3_nt: TGTGCCAGCAGCCAAGAAACTAGCCTCCAGTACTTC
clone_size: -; v_call: TRBV14; d_call: -; j_call: TRBJ2-1; cdr3_aa: CASSQDSARGFEQFF; cdr3_nt: TGTGCCAGCAGCCAAGATAGCGCTCGAGGGTTTGAGCAGTTCTTC
clone_size: -; v_call: TRBV5-6; d_call: TRBD2; j_call: TRBJ2-7; cdr3_aa: CASSLSSGFPYEQYF; cdr3_nt: TGTGCCAGCAGCTTGTCTAGCGGGTTCCCCTACGAGCAGTACTTC
clone_size: -; v_call: TRBV6-5; d_call: -; j_call: TRBJ1-1; cdr3_aa: CASFSGGNTEAFF; cdr3_nt: TGTGCCAGCTTTTCGGGGGGGAACACTGAAGCTTTCTTT
clone_size: -; v_call: TRBV9; d_call: -; j_call: TRBJ2-3; cdr3_aa: CASSGPGGAADTQYF; cdr3_nt: TGTGCCAGCAGCGGACCTGGGGGGGCAGCAGATACGCAGTATTTT
clone_size: -; v_call: TRBV7-2; d_call: -; j_call: TRBJ2-7; cdr3_aa: CASSSTSGTYEQYF; cdr3_nt: TGTGCCAGCAGCTCGACTAGTGGAACCTACGAGCAGTACTTC
clone_size: -; v_call: TRBV5-5; d_call: -; j_call: TRBJ2-7; cdr3_aa: CASSLTGIHYEQYF; cdr3_nt: TGTGCCAGCAGCTTGACAGGGATCCACTACGAGCAGTACTTC
clone_size: -; v_call: TRBV6-6; d_call: -; j_call: TRBJ2-7; cdr3_aa: CASSYSAGAYEQYF; cdr3_nt: TGTGCCAGCAGTTACTCGGCAGGGGCCTACGAGCAGTACTTC
clone_size: -; v_call: TRBV19; d_call: -; j_call: TRBJ1-2; cdr3_aa: CATRRVRAGLLDGYTF; cdr3_nt: TGTGCCACCCGTCGGGTCCGGGCCGGACTTCTAGATGGCTACACCTTC
clone_size: -; v_call: TRBV6-1; d_call: -; j_call: TRBJ2-1; cdr3_aa: CASRRDSYNEQFF; cdr3_nt: TGTGCCAGCAGACGGGACTCCTACAATGAGCAGTTCTTC
clone_size: -; v_call: TRBV6-4; d_call: -; j_call: TRBJ2-2; cdr3_aa: CASSEEDGGELFF; cdr3_nt: TGTGCCAGCAGTGAGGAGGACGGCGGGGAGCTGTTTTTT
clone_size: -; v_call: TRBV10-3; d_call: TRBD1; j_call: TRBJ2-7; cdr3_aa: CAISNRDRDYEQYF; cdr3_nt: TGTGCCATCAGTAATAGGGACAGGGACTACGAGCAGTACTTC
clone_size: -; v_call: TRBV5-1; d_call: TRBD2; j_call: TRBJ2-3; cdr3_aa: CARTSGRNDTQYF; cdr3_nt: TGCGCCAGGACTAGCGGGAGAAATGATACGCAGTATTTT
clone_size: -; v_call: TRBV6-5; d_call: TRBD1; j_call: TRBJ1-6; cdr3_aa: CASSSGGGSPLHF; cdr3_nt: TGTGCCAGCAGTTCAGGGGGCGGTTCACCCCTCCACTTT
clone_size: once; v_call: TRBV7-3; d_call: TRBD2; j_call: TRBJ2-2; cdr3_aa: CASRGGSHTGELFF; cdr3_nt: TGTGCCAGCCGGGGCGGGAGCCACACCGGGGAGCTGTTTTTT
clone_size: -; v_call: TRBV18; d_call: TRBD1; j_call: TRBJ2-1; cdr3_aa: CASSPGQGANEQFF; cdr3_nt: TGTGCCAGCTCACCGGGACAGGGGGCAAATGAGCAGTTCTTC
clone_size: few; v_call: TRBV7-2; d_call: -; j_call: TRBJ2-1; cdr3_aa: CASSLDRDIYNEQFF; cdr3_nt: TGTGCCAGCAGCTTAGACCGGGACATCTACAATGAGCAGTTCTTC
clone_size: -; v_call: TRBV11-2; d_call: -; j_call: TRBJ1-2; cdr3_aa: CASSSDIDPGYEDGYTF; cdr3_nt: TGTGCCAGCAGCTCCGATATCGACCCGGGTTATGAGGATGGCTACACCTTC
clone_size: -; v_call: TRBV9; d_call: TRBD2; j_call: TRBJ2-3; cdr3_aa: CASSVGLAVTDTQYF; cdr3_nt: TGTGCCAGCAGCGTAGGGCTAGCGGTCACAGATACGCAGTATTTT
clone_size: -; v_call: TRBV9; d_call: -; j_call: TRBJ2-2; cdr3_aa: CASSVRTANTGELFF; cdr3_nt: TGTGCCAGCAGCGTCAGGACAGCCAACACCGGGGAGCTGTTTTTT